The rows below give T cell receptor beta chains drawn from one sample of a study of blood T cell repertoires in COVID-19. Produced via immunoSEQ multiplex PCR; TCRdb's table is partial and in-frame only. The sample has under 250,000 clones, roughly 84% seen once. Specimen: peripheral blood. The origin of the receptors is a woman in her twenties or thirties who had recovered from COVID-19. The CDR3 runs from the conserved cysteine through the conserved F or W. D genes are given only for firm matches. A clone size is listed for some rows: how often the clone was seen (once, few, many), or a class if it is expanded.

TRBV30	.	TRBJ1-1	.	CAWSVLGGTEAFF	TGTGCCTGGAGTGTACTCGGGGGGACTGAAGCTTTCTTT
TRBV2	.	TRBJ2-1	.	CASSEGLTYNEQFF	TGTGCCAGCAGTGAGGGACTTACTTACAATGAGCAGTTCTTC
TRBV5-1	.	TRBJ2-1	.	CASSFRGSYNEQFF	TGCGCCAGCAGCTTCCGCGGATCCTACAATGAGCAGTTCTTC
TRBV5-1	.	TRBJ2-2	TRBD1	CASSLRQGLSTGELFF	TGCGCCAGCAGCTTGCGACAGGGGCTGAGCACCGGGGAGCTGTTTTTT
TRBV3-1/TRBV3-2	.	TRBJ2-2	TRBD2	CASSQRLATSTGELFF	TGTGCCAGCAGCCAGCGACTAGCGACAAGCACCGGGGAGCTGTTTTTT
TRBV10-1	.	TRBJ2-2	.	CASSYLRQTDTGELFF	TGCGCCAGCTCGTATTTGCGGCAAACGGACACCGGGGAGCTGTTTTTT
TRBV7-3	.	TRBJ2-7	.	CASSWGASALGEQYF	TGTGCCAGCAGCTGGGGAGCGTCGGCGTTGGGCGAGCAGTACTTC
TRBV30	.	TRBJ2-3	.	CAWILRDTDTQYF	TGTGCCTGGATTCTTCGAGACACAGATACGCAGTATTTT
TRBV6-5	.	TRBJ2-7	TRBD1	CASTNNRGLEQYF	TGTGCCAGCACCAATAACAGGGGGCTCGAGCAGTACTTC
TRBV7-2	.	TRBJ2-1	TRBD2	CASSSGLAAYNEQFF	TGTGCCAGCAGCTCGGGACTAGCGGCGTACAATGAGCAGTTCTTC
TRBV6-5	.	TRBJ2-7	TRBD1	CASSPWTGGLDEQYF	TGTGCCAGCAGTCCCTGGACAGGGGGGTTGGACGAGCAGTACTTC
TRBV7-8	once	TRBJ2-3	TRBD2	CASSLVAGGRTDTQYF	TGTGCCAGCAGCTTAGTAGCGGGAGGCCGGACAGATACGCAGTATTTT
TRBV9	once	TRBJ2-7	TRBD1	CASSVGTGVYEQYF	TGTGCCAGCAGCGTTGGGACAGGAGTGTACGAGCAGTACTTC
TRBV24-1	.	TRBJ2-1	TRBD2	CATSDPTSGSYNEQFF	TGTGCCACCAGTGATCCGACTAGCGGGAGCTACAATGAGCAGTTCTTC
TRBV2	.	TRBJ1-5	.	CASSREQWHQPQHF	TGTGCCAGCAGCCGGGAGCAATGGCATCAGCCCCAGCATTTT
TRBV19	.	TRBJ1-1	.	CASSIESYTEAFF	TGTGCCAGTAGTATAGAATCCTACACTGAAGCTTTCTTT
TRBV7-9	.	TRBJ2-7	.	CALSSGDTSYEQYF	TGTGCCCTATCGTCCGGGGACACGTCCTACGAGCAGTACTTC
TRBV19	.	TRBJ1-6	TRBD1	CASSIYVGQEIVTLHF	TGTGCCAGTAGTATATATGTGGGACAGGAGATCGTGACCCTCCACTTT
TRBV9	.	TRBJ2-2	.	CASSESTGAGELFF	TGTGCCAGCAGCGAAAGTACGGGGGCCGGGGAGCTGTTTTTT
TRBV10-3	.	TRBJ2-3	TRBD2	CAISESIAGDTQYF	TGTGCCATCAGTGAGTCAATAGCGGGAGATACGCAGTATTTT
TRBV24-1	.	TRBJ2-1	TRBD2	CATSDGTSGRIYNEQFF	TGTGCCACCAGTGACGGGACTAGCGGGAGGATCTACAATGAGCAGTTCTTC
TRBV5-1	once	TRBJ2-2	.	CASRGENTGELFF	TGCGCCAGCCGGGGTGAGAACACCGGGGAGCTGTTTTTT
TRBV5-1	few	TRBJ2-1	.	CASSLESPTAYNEQFF	TGCGCCAGCAGCTTGGAGTCCCCGACAGCCTACAATGAGCAGTTCTTC
TRBV10-3	.	TRBJ1-1	TRBD1	CAISLPPGQEAFF	TGTGCCATCTCACTACCTCCGGGACAGGAAGCTTTCTTT
TRBV27	.	TRBJ2-1	TRBD2	CASSPGTSGSPYNEQFF	TGTGCCAGCAGTCCGGGGACTAGCGGGAGCCCTTACAATGAGCAGTTCTTC
TRBV3-1/TRBV3-2	.	TRBJ2-7	TRBD2	CASSPPGLAGVSEQYF	TGTGCCAGCAGCCCTCCGGGACTAGCGGGAGTTTCCGAGCAGTACTTC
TRBV6-5	.	TRBJ2-3	TRBD2	CASQLADSTDTQYF	TGTGCCAGCCAACTAGCGGATAGCACAGATACGCAGTATTTT
TRBV11-2	.	TRBJ1-6	.	CASSSTRNSPLHF	TGTGCCAGCAGCTCGACTAGGAATTCACCCCTCCACTTT
TRBV7-2	.	TRBJ1-1	.	CASSPAIFQAEAFF	TGTGCCAGCAGCCCAGCCATCTTTCAGGCTGAAGCTTTCTTT
TRBV2	.	TRBJ2-7	.	CASSTGLFHEQYF	TGTGCCAGCAGTACAGGGCTCTTCCACGAGCAGTACTTC
TRBV5-6	.	TRBJ2-5	TRBD2	CASSFTSGGQETQYF	TGTGCCAGCAGCTTTACTAGCGGGGGGCAAGAGACCCAGTACTTC
TRBV19	.	TRBJ1-5	.	CASSALIGQPQHF	TGTGCCAGTAGTGCTCTGATCGGTCAGCCCCAGCATTTT
TRBV28	.	TRBJ2-4	.	CASSLSVARLGIQYF	TGTGCCAGCAGTTTGAGCGTTGCTAGATTAGGCATTCAGTACTTC
TRBV9	.	TRBJ1-1	.	CASSVLTVGDTEAFF	TGTGCCAGCAGCGTGCTTACCGTCGGGGACACTGAAGCTTTCTTT
TRBV27	.	TRBJ1-2	TRBD1	CASRSLSDRELYGYTF	TGTGCCAGCAGGTCCTTGAGCGACAGGGAACTCTATGGCTACACCTTC
TRBV7-3	.	TRBJ2-3	TRBD2	CASSTSGSADTQYF	TGTGCCAGCAGCACAAGCGGGAGCGCAGATACGCAGTATTTT
TRBV28	.	TRBJ1-2	.	CASTPPGSYGYTF	TGTGCCAGCACTCCCCCTGGGAGTTATGGCTACACCTTC
TRBV19	.	TRBJ1-1	TRBD1	CASSPQQGVNTEAFF	TGTGCCAGTAGTCCCCAACAGGGGGTGAACACTGAAGCTTTCTTT
TRBV11-2	.	TRBJ1-1	TRBD1	CASSFDRGTEAFF	TGTGCCAGCAGCTTTGACAGGGGCACTGAAGCTTTCTTT
TRBV4-2	.	TRBJ1-6	.	CASSQPDSSNSPLHF	TGTGCCAGCAGCCAACCGGACAGCTCTAATTCACCCCTCCACTTT
TRBV30	.	TRBJ1-5	.	CAWSVGGVGDQPQHF	TGTGCCTGGAGTGTAGGGGGGGTAGGGGATCAGCCCCAGCATTTT
TRBV24-1	.	TRBJ2-1	.	CATSDLGDWHNEQFF	TGTGCCACCAGTGATTTGGGGGACTGGCACAATGAGCAGTTCTTC
TRBV27	once	TRBJ1-4	.	CASRPWGGRNEKLFF	TGTGCCAGCAGACCGTGGGGGGGGAGAAATGAAAAACTGTTTTTT
TRBV10-2	.	TRBJ2-3	.	CASTLTASTDTQYF	TGCGCCAGCACCCTGACAGCTAGCACAGATACGCAGTATTTT
TRBV5-6	.	TRBJ1-1	TRBD1	CASSQDRGLVDTEAFF	TGTGCCAGCAGCCAGGACAGGGGGCTGGTGGACACTGAAGCTTTCTTT
TRBV4-1	.	TRBJ1-1	TRBD1	CASSQDRQGTYTEAFF	TGCGCCAGCAGCCAAGACCGACAGGGAACGTACACTGAAGCTTTCTTT
TRBV7-9	.	TRBJ1-1	.	CASSRSGETEAFF	TGTGCCAGCTCTCGCTCGGGAGAAACTGAAGCTTTCTTT
TRBV6-6	.	TRBJ1-4	TRBD1	CASSTDREGFEKLFF	TGTGCCAGCAGTACCGACAGGGAAGGATTCGAAAAACTGTTTTTT